A single count supports the clone carrying this TCR beta chain. Its target is not known. This record comes from a study of T cell responses to AZD1222 COVID-19 vaccine. TCRdb's copy holds only in-frame clones and misses some; the assay was immunoSEQ multiplex PCR. The data contain 150,000 to 200,000 clones, over 90% of them singletons. CDR3 length equals 18 residues. Trimming left V 4 bases short and J 4 bases short, with 25 bases between. Looked up from germline, CDR1 is LGHNT and CDR2 is FRNRAP. Study-level results: A reported finding is that nearly half of spike-specific TCRs target unmutated variant regions. Only a handful of AZD1222 recipients tested seropositive at baseline. Clonal diversity was possibly underestimated, and the donors were mostly white British, with more females.

The chain employs TRBV12-5 and TRBJ1-2; D gene uncertain. This specimen consisted of peripheral blood, obtained on day 0 of AZD1222 vaccination. The source is an adult in good health. The CDR3 DNA is TGTGCTAGTGGTTCGGATCTTTCCGCGGGCAGGACCTCCTATGGCTACACCTTC. Translation gives CASGSDLSAGRTSYGYTF.